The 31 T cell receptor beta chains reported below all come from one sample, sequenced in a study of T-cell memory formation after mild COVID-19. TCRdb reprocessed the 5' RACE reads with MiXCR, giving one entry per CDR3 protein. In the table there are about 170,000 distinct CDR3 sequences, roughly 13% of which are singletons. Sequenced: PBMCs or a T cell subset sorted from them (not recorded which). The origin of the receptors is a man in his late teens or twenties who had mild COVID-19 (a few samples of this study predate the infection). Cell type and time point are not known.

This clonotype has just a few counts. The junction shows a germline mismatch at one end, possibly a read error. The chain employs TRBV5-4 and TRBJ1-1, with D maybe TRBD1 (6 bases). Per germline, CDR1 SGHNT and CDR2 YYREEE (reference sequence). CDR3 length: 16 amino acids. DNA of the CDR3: TGTGCCAGCAGCTCCTCGGGGACCCCGGGGGGCACTGGAGCTTTCTTT. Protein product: CASSSSGTPGGTGAFF.

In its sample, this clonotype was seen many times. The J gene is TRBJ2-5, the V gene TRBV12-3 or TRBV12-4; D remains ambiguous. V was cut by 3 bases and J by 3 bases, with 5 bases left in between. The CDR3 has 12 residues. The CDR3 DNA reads TGTGCCAGCAGTTTTCTGGAAGAGACCCAGTACTTC. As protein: CASSFLEETQYF.

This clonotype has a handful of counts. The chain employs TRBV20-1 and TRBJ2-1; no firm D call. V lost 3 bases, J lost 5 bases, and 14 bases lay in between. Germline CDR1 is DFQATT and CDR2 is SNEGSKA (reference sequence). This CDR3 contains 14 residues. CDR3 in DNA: TGCAGTGCTAGGACTCCCGCCGGAGACAATGAGCAGTTCTTC. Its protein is CSARTPAGDNEQFF.

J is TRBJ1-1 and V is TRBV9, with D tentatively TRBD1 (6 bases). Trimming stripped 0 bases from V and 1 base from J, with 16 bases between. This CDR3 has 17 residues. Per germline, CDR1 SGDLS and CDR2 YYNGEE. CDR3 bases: TGTGCCAGCAGCGTAGGAATCTTGGGACAACGGAACACTGAAGCTTTCTTT. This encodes CASSVGILGQRNTEAFF.

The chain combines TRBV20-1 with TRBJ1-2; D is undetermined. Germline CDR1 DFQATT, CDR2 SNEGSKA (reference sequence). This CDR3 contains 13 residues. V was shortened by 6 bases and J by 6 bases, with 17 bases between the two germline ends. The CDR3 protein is CSAPRAQGHGYTF. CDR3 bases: TGCAGTGCCCCGAGGGCCCAAGGCCATGGCTACACCTTC.

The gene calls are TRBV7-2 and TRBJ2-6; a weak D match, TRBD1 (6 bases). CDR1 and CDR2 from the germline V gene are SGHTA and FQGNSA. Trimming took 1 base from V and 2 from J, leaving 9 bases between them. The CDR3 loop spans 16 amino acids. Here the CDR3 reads CASSLVGGAGANVLTF. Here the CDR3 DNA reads TGTGCCAGCAGCTTAGTAGGGGGAGCTGGGGCCAACGTCCTGACTTTC.

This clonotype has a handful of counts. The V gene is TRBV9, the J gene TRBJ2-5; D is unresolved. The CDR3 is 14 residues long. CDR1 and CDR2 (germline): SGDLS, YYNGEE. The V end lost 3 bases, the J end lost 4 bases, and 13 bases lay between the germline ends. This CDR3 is CASSGLRSPETQYF. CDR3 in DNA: TGTGCCAGCAGCGGGCTCCGTTCCCCAGAGACCCAGTACTTC.

The CDR3 region has the DNA TGTGCCTGGAGTGTACAAGGACCCGAGACCCAGTACTTC. Translating it yields CAWSVQGPETQYF. V gene TRBV30 combines with J gene TRBJ2-5; D is unresolved. V was clipped by 0 bases and J by 5 bases, with 10 bases between them. Germline values: CDR1 GTSNPN, CDR2 SVGIG (reference sequence). The CDR3 loop spans 13 amino acids.

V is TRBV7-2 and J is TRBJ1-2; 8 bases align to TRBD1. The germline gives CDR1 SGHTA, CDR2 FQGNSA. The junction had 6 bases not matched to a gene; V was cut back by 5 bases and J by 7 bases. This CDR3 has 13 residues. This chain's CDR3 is CASSVQGVTGYTF. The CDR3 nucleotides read TGTGCCAGCAGCGTACAGGGGGTGACTGGCTACACCTTC.

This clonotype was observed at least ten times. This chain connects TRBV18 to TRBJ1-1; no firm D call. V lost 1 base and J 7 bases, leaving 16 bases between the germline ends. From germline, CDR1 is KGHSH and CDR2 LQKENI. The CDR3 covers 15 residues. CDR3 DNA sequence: TGTGCCAGCTCACCACGAGAAGGATTCGATAGTGAAGCTTTCTTT. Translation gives CASSPREGFDSEAFF.

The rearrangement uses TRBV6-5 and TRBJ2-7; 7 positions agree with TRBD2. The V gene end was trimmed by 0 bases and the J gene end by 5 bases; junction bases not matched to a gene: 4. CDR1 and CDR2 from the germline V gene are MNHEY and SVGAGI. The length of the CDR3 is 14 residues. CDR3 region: CASSYSGGTDEQYF. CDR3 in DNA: TGTGCCAGCAGTTACTCGGGAGGGACGGACGAGCAGTACTTC.

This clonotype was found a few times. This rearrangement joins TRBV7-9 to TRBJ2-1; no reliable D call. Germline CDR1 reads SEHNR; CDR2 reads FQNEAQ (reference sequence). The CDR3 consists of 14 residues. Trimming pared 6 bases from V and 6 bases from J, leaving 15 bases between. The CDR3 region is CASSPEPFPNEQFF. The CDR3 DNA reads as TGTGCCAGCAGTCCAGAGCCCTTCCCCAATGAGCAGTTCTTC.

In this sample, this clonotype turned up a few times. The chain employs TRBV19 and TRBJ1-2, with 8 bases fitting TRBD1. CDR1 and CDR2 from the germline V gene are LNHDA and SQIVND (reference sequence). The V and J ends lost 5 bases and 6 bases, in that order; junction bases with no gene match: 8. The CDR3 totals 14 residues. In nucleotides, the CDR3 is TGTGCCAGTAGTCCGGACAGGGCATACAATGGCTACACCTTC. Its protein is CASSPDRAYNGYTF.

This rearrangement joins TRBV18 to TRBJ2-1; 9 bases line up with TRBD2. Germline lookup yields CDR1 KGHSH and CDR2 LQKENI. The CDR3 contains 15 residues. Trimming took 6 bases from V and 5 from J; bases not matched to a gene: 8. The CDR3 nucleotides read TGTGCCAGCTCGCTTAGCGGGGGCCACGACAATGAGCAGTTCTTC. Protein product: CASSLSGGHDNEQFF. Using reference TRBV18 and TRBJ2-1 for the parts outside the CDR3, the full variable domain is NAGVMQNPRHLVRRRGQEARLRCSPMKGHSHVYWYRQLPEEGLKFMVYLQKENIIDESGMPKERFSAEFPKEGPSILRIQQVVRGDSAAYFCASSLSGGHDNEQFFGPGTRLTVL.

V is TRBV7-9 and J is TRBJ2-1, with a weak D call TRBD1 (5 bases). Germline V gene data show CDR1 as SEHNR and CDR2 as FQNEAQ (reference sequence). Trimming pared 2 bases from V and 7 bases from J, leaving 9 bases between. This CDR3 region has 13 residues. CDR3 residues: CASSLNGANEQFF. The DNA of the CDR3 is TGTGCCAGCAGCTTAAATGGGGCGAATGAGCAGTTCTTC.

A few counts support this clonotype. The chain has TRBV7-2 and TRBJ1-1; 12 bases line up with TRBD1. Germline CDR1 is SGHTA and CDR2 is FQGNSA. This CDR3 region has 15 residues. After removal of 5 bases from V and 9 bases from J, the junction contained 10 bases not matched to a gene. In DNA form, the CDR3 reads TGTGCCAGCAGCCCACGGGACAGGGGGCGCGTAAAAGCTTTCTTT. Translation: CASSPRDRGRVKAFF. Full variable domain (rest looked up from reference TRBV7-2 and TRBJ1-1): GAGVSQSPSNKVTEKGKDVELRCDPISGHTALYWYRQSLGQGLEFLIYFQGNSAPDKSGLPSDRFSAERTGGSVSTLTIQRTQQEDSAVYLCASSPRDRGRVKAFFGQGTRLTVV.

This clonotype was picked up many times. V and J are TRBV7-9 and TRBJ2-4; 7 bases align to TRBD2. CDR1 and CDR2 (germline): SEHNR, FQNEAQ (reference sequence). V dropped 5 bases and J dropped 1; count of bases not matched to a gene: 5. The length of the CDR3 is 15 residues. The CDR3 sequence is CASSPGRKAKNIQYF. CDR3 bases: TGTGCCAGCAGCCCCGGGAGGAAGGCCAAAAACATTCAGTACTTC.

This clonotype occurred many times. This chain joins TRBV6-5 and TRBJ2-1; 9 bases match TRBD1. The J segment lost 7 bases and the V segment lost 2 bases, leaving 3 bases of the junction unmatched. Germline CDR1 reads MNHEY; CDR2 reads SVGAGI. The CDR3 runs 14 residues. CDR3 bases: TGTGCCAGCAGTTACCGGACAGGGGCGAATGAGCAGTTCTTC. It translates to CASSYRTGANEQFF.

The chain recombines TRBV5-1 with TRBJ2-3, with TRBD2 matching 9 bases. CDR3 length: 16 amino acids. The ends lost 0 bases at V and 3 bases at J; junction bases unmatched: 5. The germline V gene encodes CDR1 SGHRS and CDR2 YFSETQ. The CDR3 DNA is TGCGCCAGCAGCTTGGCCGTGCGGGGGGGTACAGATACGCAGTATTTT. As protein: CASSLAVRGGTDTQYF.

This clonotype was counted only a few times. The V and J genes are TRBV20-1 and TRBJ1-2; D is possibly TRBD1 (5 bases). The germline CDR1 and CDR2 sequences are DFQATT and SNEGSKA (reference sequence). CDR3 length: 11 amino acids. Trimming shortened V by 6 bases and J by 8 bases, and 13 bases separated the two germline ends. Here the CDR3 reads CSARGPGGYTF. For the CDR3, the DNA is TGCAGTGCGCGAGGGCCAGGGGGCTACACCTTC.

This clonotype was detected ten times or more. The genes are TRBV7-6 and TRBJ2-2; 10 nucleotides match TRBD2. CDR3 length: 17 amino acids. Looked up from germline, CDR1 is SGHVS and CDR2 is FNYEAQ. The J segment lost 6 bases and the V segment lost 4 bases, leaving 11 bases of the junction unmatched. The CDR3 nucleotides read TGTGCCAGCAGCTCCAATCCCGGGACTAGCGCCCCCGGGGAGCTGTTTTTT. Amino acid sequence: CASSSNPGTSAPGELFF.

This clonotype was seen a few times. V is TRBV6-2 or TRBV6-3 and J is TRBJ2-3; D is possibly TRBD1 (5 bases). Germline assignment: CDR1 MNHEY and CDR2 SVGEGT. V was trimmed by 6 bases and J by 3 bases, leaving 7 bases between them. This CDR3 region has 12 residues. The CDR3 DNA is TGTGCCAGCAGATCAGGGACAGATACGCAGTATTTT. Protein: CASRSGTDTQYF.

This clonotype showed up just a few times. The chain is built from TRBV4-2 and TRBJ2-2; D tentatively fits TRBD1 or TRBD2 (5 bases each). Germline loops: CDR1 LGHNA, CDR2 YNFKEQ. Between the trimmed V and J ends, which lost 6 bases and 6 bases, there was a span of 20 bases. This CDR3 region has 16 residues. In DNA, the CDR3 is TGTGCCAGCAGGCCCGCCGGGGCGAGAGGGTCCGGGGAGCTGTTTTTT. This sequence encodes CASRPAGARGSGELFF.

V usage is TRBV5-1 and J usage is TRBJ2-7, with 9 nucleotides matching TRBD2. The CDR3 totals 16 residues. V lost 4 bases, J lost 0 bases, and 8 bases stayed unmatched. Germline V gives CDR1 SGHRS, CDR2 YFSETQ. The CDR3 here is CASSGGGVTSSYEQYF. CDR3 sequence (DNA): TGCGCCAGCAGCGGCGGGGGGGTTACCAGCTCCTACGAGCAGTACTTC.

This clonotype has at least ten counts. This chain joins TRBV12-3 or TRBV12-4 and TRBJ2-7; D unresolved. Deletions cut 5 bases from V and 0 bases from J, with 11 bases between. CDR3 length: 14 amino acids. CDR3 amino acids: CASSRSLRSYEQYF. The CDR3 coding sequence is TGTGCCAGCAGTCGGTCTCTGCGCTCCTACGAGCAGTACTTC.

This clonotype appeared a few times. This chain's CDR3 is CASSPTDRAIQYF. As DNA, the CDR3 is TGTGCCAGCAGCCCGACCGACAGGGCCATTCAGTACTTC. V usage is TRBV3-1 and J usage is TRBJ2-4, with 7 bases that match TRBD1. The germline CDR1 and CDR2 sequences are LGHDT and YNNKEL (reference sequence). The CDR3 has 13 residues. J was trimmed by 9 bases and V by 4 bases; bases with no gene match: 6.

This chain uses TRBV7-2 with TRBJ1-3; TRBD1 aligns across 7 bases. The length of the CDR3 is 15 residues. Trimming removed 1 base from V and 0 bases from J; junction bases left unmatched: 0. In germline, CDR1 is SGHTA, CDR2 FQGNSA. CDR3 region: CASSLGQGSGNTIYF. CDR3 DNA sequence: TGTGCCAGCAGCTTAGGACAGGGCTCTGGAAACACCATATATTTT.

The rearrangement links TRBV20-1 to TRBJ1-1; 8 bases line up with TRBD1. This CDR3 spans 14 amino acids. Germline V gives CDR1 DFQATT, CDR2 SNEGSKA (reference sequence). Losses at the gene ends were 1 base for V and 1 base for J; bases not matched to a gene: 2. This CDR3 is CSARVGTGNTEAFF. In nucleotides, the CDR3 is TGCAGTGCTAGAGTCGGGACAGGGAACACTGAAGCTTTCTTT.

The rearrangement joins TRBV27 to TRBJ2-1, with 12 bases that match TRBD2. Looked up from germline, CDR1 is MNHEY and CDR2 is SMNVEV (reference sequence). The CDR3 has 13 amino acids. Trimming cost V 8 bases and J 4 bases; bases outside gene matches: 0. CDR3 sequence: CASGLAGYNEQFF. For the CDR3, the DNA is TGTGCCAGCGGACTAGCGGGGTACAATGAGCAGTTCTTC.

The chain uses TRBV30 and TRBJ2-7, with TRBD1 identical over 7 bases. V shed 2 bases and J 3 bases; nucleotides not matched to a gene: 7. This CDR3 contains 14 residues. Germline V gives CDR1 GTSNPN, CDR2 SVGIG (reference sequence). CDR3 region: CAWSKTGWDYEQYF. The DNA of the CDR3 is TGTGCCTGGAGTAAGACAGGGTGGGACTACGAGCAGTACTTC. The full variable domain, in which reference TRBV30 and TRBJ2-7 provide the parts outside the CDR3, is SQTIHQWPATLVQPVGSPLSLECTVEGTSNPNLYWYRQAAGRGLQLLFYSVGIGQISSEVPQNLSASRPQDRQFILSSKKLLLSDSGFYLCAWSKTGWDYEQYFGPGTRLTVT.

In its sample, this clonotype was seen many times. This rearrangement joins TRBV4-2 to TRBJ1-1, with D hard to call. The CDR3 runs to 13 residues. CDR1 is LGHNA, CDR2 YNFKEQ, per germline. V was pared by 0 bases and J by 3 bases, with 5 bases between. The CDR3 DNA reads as TGTGCCAGCAGCCAAGATAGAGACACTGAAGCTTTCTTT. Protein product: CASSQDRDTEAFF.